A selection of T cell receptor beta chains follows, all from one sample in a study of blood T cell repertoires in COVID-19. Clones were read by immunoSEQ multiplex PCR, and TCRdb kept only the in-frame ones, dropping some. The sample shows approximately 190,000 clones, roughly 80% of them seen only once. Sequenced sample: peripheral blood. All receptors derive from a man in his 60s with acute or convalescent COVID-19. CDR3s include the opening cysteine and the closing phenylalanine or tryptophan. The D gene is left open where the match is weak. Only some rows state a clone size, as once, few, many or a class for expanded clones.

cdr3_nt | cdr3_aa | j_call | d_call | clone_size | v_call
TGTGCCAGCAGCTCCGCCGGACTAGCGGGCAATGAGCAGTTCTTC | CASSSAGLAGNEQFF | TRBJ2-1 | TRBD2 | NA | TRBV11-2
TGTGCCAGCAGTGAAATACAGGGTTACAATGAGCAGTTCTTC | CASSEIQGYNEQFF | TRBJ2-1 | NA | NA | TRBV5-6
TGTGCCAGCAGTTATCCTAATTACAATGAGCAGTTCTTC | CASSYPNYNEQFF | TRBJ2-1 | NA | NA | TRBV6-2/TRBV6-3
TGTGCCAGCAGCCCAGGGACTAGCGGGACGGCACGTCAGTTCTTC | CASSPGTSGTARQFF | TRBJ2-1 | TRBD2 | NA | TRBV7-9
TGTGCCACCAGTGATTTGGAGGTGAACTATGGCTACACCTTC | CATSDLEVNYGYTF | TRBJ1-2 | NA | once | TRBV24-1
TGTGCCAGTCGGGGAGGGTATGGCTACATCTTC | CASRGGYGYIF | TRBJ1-2 | NA | NA | TRBV19
TGTGCCAGCAGCGTAGCGCTATCCTCAGATACGCAGTATTTT | CASSVALSSDTQYF | TRBJ2-3 | NA | NA | TRBV9
TGCGCCAGCAGCTCACAGGGGGTACAACGTCGAGATACGCAGTATTTT | CASSSQGVQRRDTQYF | TRBJ2-3 | TRBD1 | few | TRBV4-1
TGTGCCACCAGTGATTCAGGGTTCGGCTATGGCTACACCTTC | CATSDSGFGYGYTF | TRBJ1-2 | NA | NA | TRBV24-1
TGCGCCAGCAGCCCGGGGGAGGCGATTGGAAACACCATATATTTT | CASSPGEAIGNTIYF | TRBJ1-3 | NA | NA | TRBV5-1
TGCACCAGCAGCCAAGGCATCCCTAGCGGGGGGGAAGATACGCAGTATTTT | CTSSQGIPSGGEDTQYF | TRBJ2-3 | NA | NA | TRBV1
TGCGCCAGCAGCCCCGGTGGTAGTGAAAAACTGTTTTTT | CASSPGGSEKLFF | TRBJ1-4 | NA | NA | TRBV5-1
TGTGCCAGCAGCTTGACCCTAAACACTGAAGCTTTCTTT | CASSLTLNTEAFF | TRBJ1-1 | NA | NA | TRBV5-4
TGCGCCAGCAGCCAAGATGAGACGGGAGAGGGCTACGAGCAGTACTTC | CASSQDETGEGYEQYF | TRBJ2-7 | NA | NA | TRBV4-1
TGTGCCAGCAGTCGGACAGTGGAGATTAGCACAGATACGCAGTATTTT | CASSRTVEISTDTQYF | TRBJ2-3 | NA | NA | TRBV27
TGTGCCAGCAGTGACAACAGTATCTCGAATCAGCCCCAGCATTTT | CASSDNSISNQPQHF | TRBJ1-5 | NA | NA | TRBV2
TGTGCCAGCAGCGCAGGACCACCGGGACTAGCGGCCTACAATGAGCAGTTCTTC | CASSAGPPGLAAYNEQFF | TRBJ2-1 | TRBD2 | few | TRBV7-2
TGTGCCAGCAGCCAAGATCCAGGGGGGATCCTTTTAGCCAAAAACATTCAGTACTTC | CASSQDPGGILLAKNIQYF | TRBJ2-4 | NA | NA | TRBV3-1/TRBV3-2
TGTGCCAGCAGCGTTATGCCCAGAGGTAACCAAGAGACCCAGTACTTC | CASSVMPRGNQETQYF | TRBJ2-5 | NA | NA | TRBV7-8
TGTGCCTGGAGTAACCGGGACTCAATCGAGCAGTACTTC | CAWSNRDSIEQYF | TRBJ2-7 | NA | NA | TRBV30
TGTGCCAGCAGCCAAGCAGGGGCGGTTAGAGGGCATGGTAATGAAAAACTGTTTTTT | CASSQAGAVRGHGNEKLFF | TRBJ1-4 | NA | NA | TRBV3-1/TRBV3-2
TGTGCCAGCAGCTCTCATGCAGGGTCTGGAAACACCATATATTTT | CASSSHAGSGNTIYF | TRBJ1-3 | NA | NA | TRBV7-2
TGTGCCACCAGTGCAACAGGGGATGGTCAGCCCCAGCATTTT | CATSATGDGQPQHF | TRBJ1-5 | TRBD1 | NA | TRBV24-1
TGTGCCAGCAGTGGGGCCGGGATCCGTGGCTACACCTTC | CASSGAGIRGYTF | TRBJ1-2 | NA | NA | TRBV2
TGTGCCAGTAGTACCGGACACAATACTAACTATGGCTACACCTTC | CASSTGHNTNYGYTF | TRBJ1-2 | NA | NA | TRBV19
TGTGCCAGCAGTTTAGCTATTGAGCAGTTCTTC | CASSLAIEQFF | TRBJ2-1 | NA | NA | TRBV12-3/TRBV12-4
TGCGCCAGCAGCCGGGACATTTTGGAAAAACTGTTTTTT | CASSRDILEKLFF | TRBJ1-4 | NA | few | TRBV4-1
TGTGCCATCAGTCAGGGAGGGGGCAATCAGCCCCAGCATTTT | CAISQGGGNQPQHF | TRBJ1-5 | NA | NA | TRBV10-3
TGTGCTAGTGGTTTGCCCTCGTCTCAGCCCCAGCATTTT | CASGLPSSQPQHF | TRBJ1-5 | NA | NA | TRBV12-5
TGTGCCAGCAGTAATAACTACGAGCAGTACTTC | CASSNNYEQYF | TRBJ2-7 | NA | NA | TRBV2
TGTGCCAGCAGACGGGGGGACAGGGGGTCCTACAATGAGCAGTTCTTC | CASRRGDRGSYNEQFF | TRBJ2-1 | TRBD1 | NA | TRBV28
TGTGCCAGCAGGGGCGACCACCTGGGGAGTCAGCCCCAGCATTTT | CASRGDHLGSQPQHF | TRBJ1-5 | NA | NA | TRBV2
TGTGCCAGCAGTGATCCAGGGGACGCAACTAATGAAAAACTGTTTTTT | CASSDPGDATNEKLFF | TRBJ1-4 | NA | few | TRBV25-1
TGTGCCACCAGTGATTCTCTTAAAGAGACCCAGTACTTC | CATSDSLKETQYF | TRBJ2-5 | NA | NA | TRBV24-1
TGTGCCAGCAGAGGGACAGGGTTTTACTATGGCTACACCTTC | CASRGTGFYYGYTF | TRBJ1-2 | TRBD1 | NA | TRBV25-1
TGTGCCAGCAACTTGGGAGCGCTTACCTTCCAAGAGACCCAGTACTTC | CASNLGALTFQETQYF | TRBJ2-5 | NA | NA | TRBV5-5
TGTGCCAGCAGCGTAGGTATTAATGAAAAACTGTTTTTT | CASSVGINEKLFF | TRBJ1-4 | NA | NA | TRBV9
TGCGCCAGCAGTCAATCGGAGTTCGGACAGGGGGTTTGTCAGCCCCAGCATTTT | CASSQSEFGQGVCQPQHF | TRBJ1-5 | TRBD1 | NA | TRBV23-1
TGCGCCAGCAGCTACTACAGGGGGAAAGAGGAGACCCAGTACTTC | CASSYYRGKEETQYF | TRBJ2-5 | TRBD1 | many | TRBV5-1
TGTGCCAGCAGGATCCGGGACAGGGGGCCTAAGTTTCAGCCCCAGCATTTT | CASRIRDRGPKFQPQHF | TRBJ1-5 | TRBD1 | NA | TRBV2
TGTGCCACCAGCAGAGCCTCGACCGTTCAGGGGGCGAGGGGCTACACCTTC | CATSRASTVQGARGYTF | TRBJ1-2 | TRBD1 | NA | TRBV15
TGTGCCAGCGCCCCCTTTGCCGGGGGGCTTCAGCCCCAGCATTTT | CASAPFAGGLQPQHF | TRBJ1-5 | NA | NA | TRBV6-5
TGCGCCAGCAGACAGGACGCAGGCAATCAGCCCCAGCATTTT | CASRQDAGNQPQHF | TRBJ1-5 | NA | NA | TRBV5-1
TGTGCCAGCAGCTTAGGTCCTAATCAGCCCCAGCATTTT | CASSLGPNQPQHF | TRBJ1-5 | NA | NA | TRBV7-2
TGTGCCAGTGGCGGCCGTGGCGGGGGCTACACCTTC | CASGGRGGGYTF | TRBJ1-2 | NA | NA | TRBV19
TGCAGCTTCTCCTCCTTTTTGAACACTGAAGCTTTCTTT | CSFSSFLNTEAFF | TRBJ1-1 | NA | NA | TRBV29-1
TGTGCCAGCAGCCGCAGGGACTATGGCTACACCTTC | CASSRRDYGYTF | TRBJ1-2 | NA | NA | TRBV5-6
TGCGCCAGCAGCAGGGACAGCAATAATTCACCCCTCCACTTT | CASSRDSNNSPLHF | TRBJ1-6 | TRBD1 | NA | TRBV5-1
TGTGCCAGCAGCACGGACAGGGCTGAGGCTGAAGCTTTCTTT | CASSTDRAEAEAFF | TRBJ1-1 | TRBD1 | NA | TRBV27
TGTGCCAGCAGCCAAGATCGCCAGGCAAACTATGGCTACACCTTC | CASSQDRQANYGYTF | TRBJ1-2 | NA | NA | TRBV4-2